This T cell receptor (beta chain) derives from a study of shared T cell receptors in the human thymus. Repertoires were generated with immunoSEQ multiplex PCR, while TCRdb's copy carries only in-frame clones and drops some. The table lists 540,000 or so clones, 75% to 80% of them singletons. This CDR3 region has 15 residues. Germline CDR1 and CDR2: PRHDT and FYEKMQ (reference sequence). Deletions cut 5 bases from V and 2 bases from J, with 15 bases between. This sample also appeared in a second study, on human thymus T cells. This second report adds: Resections obtained during corrective heart surgery supplied the thymus tissue.

The TCR comes from a boy less than two years old with a congenital heart defect. The chain joins TRBV13 to TRBJ2-5; possibly TRBD2 for D (5 bases). The sequenced sample was thymocytes. The CDR3 here is CASSQKGDGQETQYF. The CDR3 DNA reads TGTGCCAGCAGCCAAAAGGGAGACGGTCAAGAGACCCAGTACTTC.